The following is a T cell receptor (beta chain) sequence with its context. The read falls 3 residues short of the CDR3 end, and the missing part is taken from the germline J gene. Method: immunoSEQ multiplex PCR; TCRdb's copy keeps in-frame clones and lacks some. This table holds approximately 49,000 clones. The data derive from a study of Tregs in tolerant kidney transplant recipients. Trimming stripped 1 base from V and 2 bases from J, with 11 bases between. CDR3 length equals 15 residues. The germline V gene encodes CDR1 SGHTA and CDR2 FQGNSA. The V call is TRBV7-2, the J call TRBJ2-5; D ambiguous. The TCR comes from a human donor who received a combined kidney and bone marrow transplant. Sequenced material: CD4+ T cells from blood, taken before the transplant. The CDR3 reads CASSLGPQAQETQYF. The covered CDR3 bases are TGTGCCAGCAGCTTAGGACCGCAGGCACAAGAGACC.